This is a list of T cell receptor beta chains from one sample in a study of metastatic and nonmetastatic thyroid tumors. Using MiXCR, TCRdb reanalyzed the PCR reads. The repertoire consists of 21,000 or so clones, with about a quarter occurring once and the leading ten covering approximately 21%. Material: blood. The receptors here all came from a female donor with papillary thyroid cancer or a benign thyroid nodule (not recorded which). Some clones in this sample may be carry-over from other donors' samples. Both conserved end residues are part of each CDR3. A D gene is named only where the DNA matches it firmly. Not every row has a clone size; where given, it reads once, few, many or a size class.

TRBJ2-2 | TRBV18 | . | TRBD2 | CASSRGGTGELFF | TGTGCCAGCTCCCGCGGGGGCACCGGGGAGCTGTTTTTT
TRBJ2-3 | TRBV10-3 | few | TRBD1 | CASQGVGNTDTQYF | TGTGCCTCACAGGGGGTTGGGAACACAGATACGCAGTATTTT
TRBJ2-5 | TRBV7-2 | many | . | CASRSRVGETQYF | TGTGCCAGCAGGAGTAGGGTAGGAGAGACCCAGTACTTC
TRBJ1-2 | TRBV14 | many | . | CASSPRGDLGYTF | TGTGCCAGCAGCCCTCGCGGTGACCTTGGCTACACCTTC
TRBJ2-7 | TRBV7-6 | medium-sized | TRBD1 | CAGDRDRLTTTYEQYF | TGTGCCGGAGACCGGGACAGACTTACCACCACCTACGAGCAGTACTTC
TRBJ2-1 | TRBV15 | few | TRBD2 | CATSSITGLQQFF | TGTGCCACCAGCAGCATCACGGGACTACAGCAGTTCTTC
TRBJ2-7 | TRBV6-1 | . | . | CASSQLGEQYF | TGTGCCAGCAGCCAGCTAGGCGAGCAGTACTTC
TRBJ2-3 | TRBV20-1 | many | . | CSAGAGWVRGSDTQYF | TGCAGTGCGGGCGCCGGTTGGGTAAGGGGATCAGATACGCAGTATTTT
TRBJ1-6 | TRBV6-1 | . | . | CASSLGEGLSPLHF | TGTGCCAGCAGTCTCGGGGAGGGATTGTCACCCCTCCACTTT
TRBJ1-6 | TRBV5-8 | medium-sized | . | CASSLVAGVRSPLHF | TGTGCCAGCAGCTTGGTGGCAGGGGTGCGATCACCCCTCCACTTT
TRBJ1-2 | TRBV20-1 | . | TRBD1 | CSATDRGPGGYTF | TGCAGTGCTACGGACAGGGGGCCGGGTGGCTACACCTTC